This TCR beta chain came from a study of T cell responses to AZD1222 COVID-19 vaccine. At the level of the study: Second-dose schedules of about 4 or about 12 weeks were combined.

The CDR3 totals 15 residues. V was pared by 1 base and J by 4 bases, with 10 bases between. Germline V lookup: CDR1 SGHNT, CDR2 YENEEA. The protocol was immunoSEQ multiplex PCR, while the TCRdb copy is restricted to in-frame clones and leaves out a portion. The sample includes roughly 91,000 clones, under 95% of them seen just once. The starting material was peripheral blood, obtained on day 0 of AZD1222 vaccination. The sequence derives from an adult in good health. The rearrangement uses TRBV11-3 and TRBJ2-2; the D call may be TRBD1 or TRBD2 (5 bases each). Written as DNA, the CDR3 is TGTGCCAGCAGCTTAGGGGGGTCAACCACCGGGGAGCTGTTTTTT. This encodes CASSLGGSTTGELFF.